Presented here are 6 T cell receptor beta chains from one specimen sequenced in a study of shared clonotypes between healthy human individuals. Clones were read by immunoSEQ multiplex PCR, and TCRdb kept only the in-frame ones, dropping some. The repertoire holds approximately 480,000 clones, with approximately 79% as singletons. Material: PBMCs. These TCRs come from a woman aged 40 to 50 in good health. Some clones in this sample may be carry-over from other donors' samples.

CDR3 sequence (DNA): TGTGCCTGGAGGGCGGGCCTCCCAAGTACGGCTTTCTTT. It translates to CAWRAGLPSTAFF. The chain has TRBV30 and TRBJ1-1, with D unresolved. CDR1 is GTSNPN and CDR2 is SVGIG in the germline V gene (reference sequence). This CDR3 region has 13 residues. V dropped 3 bases and J dropped 11 bases, with 19 bases sitting between them.

The rearrangement uses TRBV5-1 and TRBJ2-7; a possible D gene is TRBD1 (7 bases). The V end lost 0 bases, the J end lost 5 bases, and 12 bases lay between the germline ends. The CDR3 is 14 amino acids. Per the germline V gene, CDR1 is SGHRS and CDR2 is YFSETQ. In DNA form, the CDR3 reads TGCGCCAGCAGCTTGGGGAGGGGGCGTAACGAGCAGTACTTC. It yields the protein CASSLGRGRNEQYF.

The gene calls are TRBV28 and TRBJ1-5; D may be TRBD1 (6 bases). The CDR3 loop spans 14 amino acids. Germline V gene sequence: CDR1 MDHEN, CDR2 SYDVKM. Between the trimmed V and J ends, which lost 6 bases and 6 bases, there was a span of 15 bases. CDR3: CASSRPGQVQPQHF. The DNA of the CDR3 is TGTGCCAGCAGCCGCCCGGGACAAGTTCAGCCCCAGCATTTT.

The rearrangement uses TRBV5-1 and TRBJ2-7, with 9 positions matching TRBD2. From germline, CDR1 is SGHRS and CDR2 YFSETQ. V gave up 0 bases and J gave up 5 bases; unmatched junction bases: 15. The CDR3 covers 18 residues. The CDR3 DNA reads TGCGCCAGCAGCTTGGAAGGTCTAGCGGGGTCGAGGGGGAACGAGCAGTACTTC. This sequence encodes CASSLEGLAGSRGNEQYF.

The rearrangement links TRBV9 to TRBJ2-1; 8 bases map to TRBD2. V was clipped by 4 bases and J by 0 bases; unmatched bases: 6. The V gene's germline CDR1 is SGDLS and CDR2 YYNGEE. The CDR3 is made up of 16 amino acids. The CDR3 region has the DNA TGTGCCAGCAGCTTCCTAGCGGGCCGCTCCTACAATGAGCAGTTCTTC. Amino acid sequence: CASSFLAGRSYNEQFF.

The chain uses TRBV28 and TRBJ2-6; a weak D match, TRBD2 (5 bases). The V end was cut by 6 bases, the J end by 0 bases, with 12 bases between. The CDR3 extends over 16 amino acids. Per germline, CDR1 MDHEN and CDR2 SYDVKM. The CDR3 loop is CASSSEAVSGANVLTF. CDR3 DNA sequence: TGTGCCAGCAGCTCAGAAGCGGTCTCTGGGGCCAACGTCCTGACTTTC.